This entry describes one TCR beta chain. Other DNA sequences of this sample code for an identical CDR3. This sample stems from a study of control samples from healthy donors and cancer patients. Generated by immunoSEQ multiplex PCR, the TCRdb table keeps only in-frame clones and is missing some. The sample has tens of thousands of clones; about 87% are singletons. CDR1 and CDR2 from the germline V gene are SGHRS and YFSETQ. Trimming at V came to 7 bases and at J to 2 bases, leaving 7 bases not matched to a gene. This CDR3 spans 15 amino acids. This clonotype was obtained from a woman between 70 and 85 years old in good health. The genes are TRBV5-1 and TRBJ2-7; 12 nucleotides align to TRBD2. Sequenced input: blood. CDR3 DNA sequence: TGCGCCAGCCGCTCGACTAGCGGGAGTACCTACGAGCAGTACTTC. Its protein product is CASRSTSGSTYEQYF.